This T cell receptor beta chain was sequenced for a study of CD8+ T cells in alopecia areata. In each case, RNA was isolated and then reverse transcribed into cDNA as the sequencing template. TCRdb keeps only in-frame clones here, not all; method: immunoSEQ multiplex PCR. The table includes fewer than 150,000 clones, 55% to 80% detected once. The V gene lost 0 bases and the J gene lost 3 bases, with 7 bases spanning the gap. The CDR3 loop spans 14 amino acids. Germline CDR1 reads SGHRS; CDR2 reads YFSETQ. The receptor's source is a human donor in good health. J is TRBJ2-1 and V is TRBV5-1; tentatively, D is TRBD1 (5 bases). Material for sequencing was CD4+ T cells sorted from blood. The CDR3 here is CASSLGGLYNEQFF. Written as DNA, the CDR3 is TGCGCCAGCAGCTTGGGGGGCCTCTACAATGAGCAGTTCTTC.